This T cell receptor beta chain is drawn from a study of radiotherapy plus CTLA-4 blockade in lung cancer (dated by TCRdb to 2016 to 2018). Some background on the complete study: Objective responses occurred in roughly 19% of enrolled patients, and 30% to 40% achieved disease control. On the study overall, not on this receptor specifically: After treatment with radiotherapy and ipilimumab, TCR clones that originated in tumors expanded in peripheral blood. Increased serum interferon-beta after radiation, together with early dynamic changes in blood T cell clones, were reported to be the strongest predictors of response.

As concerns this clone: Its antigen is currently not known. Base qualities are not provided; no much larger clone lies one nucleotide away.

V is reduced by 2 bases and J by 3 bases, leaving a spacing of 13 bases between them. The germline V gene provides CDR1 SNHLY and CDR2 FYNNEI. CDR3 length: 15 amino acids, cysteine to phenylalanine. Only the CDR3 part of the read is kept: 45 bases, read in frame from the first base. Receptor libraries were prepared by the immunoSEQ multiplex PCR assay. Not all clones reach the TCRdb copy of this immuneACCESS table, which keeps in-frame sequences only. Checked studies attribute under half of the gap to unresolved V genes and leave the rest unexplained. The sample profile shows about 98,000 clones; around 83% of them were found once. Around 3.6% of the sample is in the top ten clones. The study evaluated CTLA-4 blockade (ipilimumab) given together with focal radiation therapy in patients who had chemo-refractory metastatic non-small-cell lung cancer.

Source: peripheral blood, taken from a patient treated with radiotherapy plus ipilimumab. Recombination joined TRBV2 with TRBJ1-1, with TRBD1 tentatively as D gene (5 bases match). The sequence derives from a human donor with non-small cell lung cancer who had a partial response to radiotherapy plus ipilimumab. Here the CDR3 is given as CASSELMGRDTEAFF. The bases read TGTGCCAGCAGTGAATTAATGGGGCGTGACACTGAAGCTTTCTTT.